One sample yielded the 3 T cell receptor beta chains listed below, sequenced in a study of cytomegalovirus exposure and HLA in healthy donors. In the PCR, 60 Vbeta and 13 Jbeta primers were used. The table came from immunoSEQ multiplex PCR; TCRdb's copy has only in-frame clones and leaves some out. Of around 99,000 clones in the sample, 74% were seen once. Sequencing input: PBMCs. The receptors derive from a woman aged 40 to 50 in good health and CMV-seropositive.

The V and J genes are TRBV5-5 and TRBJ1-2; no firm D call. Germline V lookup: CDR1 SGHKS, CDR2 YYEKEE (reference sequence). The germline V and J ends were trimmed by 0 bases and 0 bases, with 9 bases remaining between them. There are 15 residues in the CDR3. CDR3 residues: CASSLADNTNYGYTF. The DNA of the CDR3 is TGTGCCAGCAGCTTGGCCGACAACACTAACTATGGCTACACCTTC.

This clone occurred once. V gene TRBV2 combines with J gene TRBJ2-7, with 10 bases lining up with TRBD1. The CDR3 totals 15 residues. CDR1 is SNHLY and CDR2 is FYNNEI in the germline V gene. The V segment lost 6 bases and the J segment 3 bases; nucleotides outside the gene matches: 8. CDR3 bases: TGTGCCAGCAGGGCCGGGACAGGGGAGTACTACGAGCAGTACTTC. It specifies CASRAGTGEYYEQYF. The full variable domain, its missing parts supplied by reference TRBV2 and TRBJ2-7, is EPEVTQTPSHQVTQMGQEVILRCVPISNHLYFYWYRQILGQKVEFLVSFYNNEISEKSEIFDDQFSVERPDGSNFTLKIRSTKLEDSAMYFCASRAGTGEYYEQYFGPGTRLTVT.

V usage is TRBV10-1 and J usage is TRBJ2-7, with TRBD1 identical over 7 bases. Germline V gives CDR1 WNHNN, CDR2 SYGVQD (reference sequence). The CDR3 has 15 residues. J lost 5 bases, V lost 2 bases, and 9 bases had no gene match. The CDR3 loop reads CASSEGDRNHDEQYF. CDR3 nucleotides: TGCGCCAGCAGTGAGGGGGACAGAAATCACGACGAGCAGTACTTC.